This T cell receptor (beta chain) was sequenced during a study of breast tumors, draining lymph nodes, adjacent tissues (dated by TCRdb to the mid-2010s). Looking at the study overall: The study compared TCR beta repertoires across tumor, adjacent nontumor tissue and axillary lymph nodes from breast cancer patients. The study aimed to assess the relationships and possible T-cell exchange between tumor, surrounding tissue and draining lymph node repertoires in human breast cancer. Overall study results and their limits: The data were judged consistent with most tumor T cells deriving from the lymph node and then expanding within tumor tissue. The study presented the conclusion that tumor T cells originate in lymph nodes as consistent with a hypothesis, not as something directly demonstrated. T-cell repertoire diversity in tumors was found to be lower than in lymph nodes but higher than in nontumor tissue, and preferential V and J gene usage was observed. Tumor and nontumor tissue repertoires were found to be significantly more similar in luminal-like than in basal-like breast cancer.

Including cysteine and phenylalanine, the CDR3 has 15 amino acids. The entry retains the CDR3 DNA only, 45 bases that are in frame from base 1. CDR1 SGHDN and CDR2 FVKESK were looked up in the germline V gene. V is reduced by 4 bases and J by 3 bases, leaving a spacing of 12 bases between them. This clonotype was detected ten times or more. Its antigen is unknown. No clone much larger than this one lies a single base away; base qualities are absent. Sequencing instrument: Illumina HiSeq 2000. TCR beta chain libraries were generated by multiplex PCR amplification. The amplified TCR beta chain products were analyzed by high-throughput sequencing. Clones were called with MiXCR by TCRdb after fastp trimmed the public reads at Q25, and only in-frame beta chains were retained. Each entry merges the rows of one CDR3 protein and shows their most common DNA and genes. In all, the sample holds about 270,000 distinct CDR3 sequences, and around 30% of those were seen once. Around 1% of the sample lies in the top ten.

Lymph node samples were obtained from the axillary draining lymph nodes of breast cancer patients. The V and J genes are TRBV14 and TRBJ1-4; perhaps TRBD1 is the D gene, with 6 bases matching. This receptor was taken from a female donor with breast cancer. Some clones in this sample may be carry-over from other donors' samples. What was sequenced was axillary lymph node tissue. The CDR3 protein: CASSLTGSSNEKLFF. Read as DNA, the sequence is TGTGCCAGCAGCCTCACAGGGTCATCTAATGAAAAACTGTTTTTT. Extended through the reference TRBV14 and TRBJ1-4 proteins, this CDR3 yields the full variable domain: EAGVTQFPSHSVIEKGQTVTLRCDPISGHDNLYWYRRVMGKEIKFLLHFVKESKQDESGMPNNRFLAERTGGTYSTLKVQPAELEDSGVYFCASSLTGSSNEKLFFGSGTQLSVL.